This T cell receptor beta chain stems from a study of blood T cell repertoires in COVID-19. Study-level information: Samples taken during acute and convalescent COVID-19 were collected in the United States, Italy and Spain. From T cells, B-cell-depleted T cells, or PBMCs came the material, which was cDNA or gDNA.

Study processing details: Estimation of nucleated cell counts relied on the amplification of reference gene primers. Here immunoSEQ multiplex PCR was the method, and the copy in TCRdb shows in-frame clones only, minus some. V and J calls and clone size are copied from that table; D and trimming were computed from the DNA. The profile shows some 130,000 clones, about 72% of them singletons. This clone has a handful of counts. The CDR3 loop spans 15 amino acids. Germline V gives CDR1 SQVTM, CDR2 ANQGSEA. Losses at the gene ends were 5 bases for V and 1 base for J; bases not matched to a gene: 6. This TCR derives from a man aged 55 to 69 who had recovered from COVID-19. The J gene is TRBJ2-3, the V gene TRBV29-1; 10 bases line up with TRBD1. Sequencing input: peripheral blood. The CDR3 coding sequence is TGCAGCGTTATAACCGGGACAGGGGGCACAGATACGCAGTATTTT. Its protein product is CSVITGTGGTDTQYF.